The clone carrying this T cell receptor beta chain was detected ten times or more. Its antigen is as yet unknown. TCRdb re-analysed the 5' RACE reads in MiXCR, keeping a single row per CDR3 protein. The data hold hundreds of thousands of distinct CDR3 sequences, with 15% to 20% observed a single time. The sample belongs to a study of identical twins. Study-level findings and limits: Models predicted less out-of-frame TCR alpha sharing in monozygotic twins than was found.

CDR3 size: 14 residues. V lost 0 bases, J lost 7 bases, and 16 bases lay in between. Germline loops: CDR1 DFQATT, CDR2 SNEGSKA (reference sequence). These data also formed part of another study, on T cells expressing NK-cell markers.

This clonotype originated in a woman aged 18-30 years in good health. Sequencing was carried out using PBMCs. This chain joins TRBV20-1 and TRBJ2-7; D is possibly TRBD1 (6 bases). The CDR3 nucleotides are TGCAGTGCTAGAGAGGGGGCCAGCCCTGGAGAGCAGTACTTC. This gives the protein CSAREGASPGEQYF.